These 25 T cell receptor beta chains were all obtained from the same sample, sequenced in a study of shared clonotypes between healthy human individuals. CD8 cells classed as naive were CD45RO-negative and positively selected for CCR7, excluding terminally differentiated effector memory CD45RA+ cells. Generated by immunoSEQ multiplex PCR, the TCRdb table keeps only in-frame clones and is missing some. The sample contains hundreds of thousands of clones, 85% to 95% of which appear only once. The specimen sequenced was naive CD8+ T cells sorted from blood. Source of these receptors: a woman in her 30s in good health.

This chain joins TRBV27 and TRBJ2-1; no definite D call. Germline V gene data show CDR1 as MNHEY and CDR2 as SMNVEV (reference sequence). CDR3 length: 15 amino acids. V was cut by 2 bases and J by 7 bases, with 15 bases left in between. The CDR3 region has the DNA TGTGCCAGCAGTTTAGAGCCCCACCAATTTAATGAGCAGTTCTTC. It codes for CASSLEPHQFNEQFF.

The chain combines TRBV19 with TRBJ2-1, with D perhaps TRBD2 (6 bases). This CDR3 spans 13 amino acids. The germline CDR1 and CDR2 sequences are LNHDA and SQIVND (reference sequence). Deletions cut 3 bases from V and 7 bases from J, with 10 bases between. The CDR3 region has the DNA TGTGCCAGTAGTATCACTAGCAGAAATGAGCAGTTCTTC. Amino acid sequence: CASSITSRNEQFF.

The chain has TRBV6-5 and TRBJ2-1; unclear D gene. The CDR3 is made up of 13 amino acids. Germline V gives CDR1 MNHEY, CDR2 SVGAGI. The germline V and J ends were trimmed by 4 bases and 5 bases, with 9 bases remaining between them. CDR3 loop: CASSSDGDNEQFF. The CDR3 DNA follows: TGTGCCAGCAGTTCGGACGGTGACAATGAGCAGTTCTTC.

The rearrangement uses TRBV13 and TRBJ2-3; D remains ambiguous. V was clipped by 5 bases and J by 2 bases, with 14 bases between them. The CDR3 runs 15 residues. CDR1 and CDR2 from the germline V gene are PRHDT and FYEKMQ (reference sequence). The CDR3 coding sequence is TGTGCCAGCAGCCTTAATGGTAGGGACACAGATACGCAGTATTTT. Translating it yields CASSLNGRDTDTQYF.

The CDR3 sequence is CASAGEGPGDTQYF. The CDR3 bases are TGTGCCAGCGCCGGGGAGGGGCCGGGAGATACGCAGTATTTT. The rearrangement uses TRBV5-4 and TRBJ2-3; 7 bases line up with TRBD2. Germline CDR1 SGHNT, CDR2 YYREEE (reference sequence). CDR3 length: 14 amino acids. The trim removed 7 bases at V and 5 bases at J, leaving 10 bases unmatched.

The V call is TRBV30, the J call TRBJ1-1; D is perhaps TRBD1 (5 bases). The CDR3 runs 13 residues. Germline assignment: CDR1 GTSNPN and CDR2 SVGIG (reference sequence). V was shortened by 4 bases and J by 4 bases, with 13 bases between the two germline ends. The DNA of the CDR3 is TGTGCCTGGACTGGGTGGGGGGGCACTGAAGCTTTCTTT. This encodes CAWTGWGGTEAFF.

V gene TRBV5-5 combines with J gene TRBJ1-1, with a tentative D call TRBD1 (5 bases). V lost 0 bases and J 4 bases, leaving 13 bases between the germline ends. The CDR3 consists of 15 residues. CDR1 and CDR2 from the germline V gene are SGHKS and YYEKEE (reference sequence). The CDR3 sequence is CASSLGPGGTTEAFF. The CDR3 region has the DNA TGTGCCAGCAGCTTGGGTCCAGGAGGGACCACTGAAGCTTTCTTT.

The rearrangement uses TRBV28 and TRBJ1-1; a possible D gene is TRBD1 (5 bases). V was cut by 8 bases and J by 5 bases, with 15 bases left in between. The germline gives CDR1 MDHEN, CDR2 SYDVKM. CDR3 length: 13 residues. CDR3 loop: CASDKITGTEAFF. DNA for the CDR3: TGTGCCAGCGATAAGATAACAGGTACTGAAGCTTTCTTT.

The rearrangement joins TRBV5-4 to TRBJ2-2; D unclear. V was pared by 0 bases and J by 6 bases, with 3 bases between. Per germline, CDR1 SGHNT and CDR2 YYREEE (reference sequence). The CDR3 is 12 amino acids. The CDR3 sequence is CASSLGAGELFF. CDR3 DNA sequence: TGTGCCAGCAGCTTGGGGGCCGGGGAGCTGTTTTTT. The whole variable domain, filled in from reference TRBV5-4 and TRBJ2-2, reads ETGVTQSPTHLIKTRGQQVTLRCSSQSGHNTVSWYQQALGQGPQFIFQYYREEENGRGNFPPRFSGLQFPNYSSELNVNALELDDSALYLCASSLGAGELFFGEGSRLTVL.

This clone has just one count. The V and J genes are TRBV27 and TRBJ2-1; 7 bases fit TRBD2. Germline V gene lookup returns CDR1 MNHEY and CDR2 SMNVEV (reference sequence). V gave up 4 bases and J gave up 8 bases; unmatched junction bases: 8. There are 14 residues in the CDR3. The CDR3 DNA reads as TGTGCCAGCAGTTCGGCGGGAGCCATCCATGAGCAGTTCTTC. Translated: CASSSAGAIHEQFF.

On this clone itself: The sample carries other DNA sequences with the same CDR3. The chain links TRBV9 to TRBJ2-7; 8 nucleotides line up with TRBD2. V lost 0 bases to trimming and J lost 2 bases; unmatched junction nucleotides: 1. The CDR3 spans 14 residues. Germline V gene data show CDR1 as SGDLS and CDR2 as YYNGEE. The CDR3 here is CASSVGSGTYEQYF. DNA for the CDR3: TGTGCCAGCAGCGTAGGTAGCGGGACCTACGAGCAGTACTTC.

The chain uses TRBV5-8 and TRBJ1-4; a possible D gene is TRBD1 (5 bases). The CDR3 has 9 amino acids. The germline CDR1 and CDR2 sequences are SGHTS and YDEGEE. V dropped 3 bases and J dropped 16 bases, with 7 bases sitting between them. CDR3 bases: TGTGCCAGCAGCTGGGGGACGTTTTTT. Protein: CASSWGTFF.

This clone was counted a single time. The chain recombines TRBV27 with TRBJ2-5, with 8 positions matching TRBD1. TRBJ2-7 matches the DNA end more closely, so the J call is doubtful. Germline CDR1 is MNHEY and CDR2 is SMNVEV (reference sequence). There are 17 residues in the CDR3. Here the CDR3 reads CASSPRTGRRVDYEQYF. The CDR3 bases are TGTGCCAGCAGTCCTCGGACAGGGAGGAGAGTGGATTACGAGCAGTACTTC.

The chain links TRBV27 to TRBJ2-1, with 7 bases aligning to TRBD2. With 6 bases clipped from V and 2 bases from J, the junction kept 7 bases outside the gene matches. Germline CDR1 reads MNHEY; CDR2 reads SMNVEV (reference sequence). CDR3 length: 15 residues. The CDR3 nucleotides are TGTGCCAGCAGGTGGGGGGGTGGGGCCTACAATGAGCAGTTCTTC. Amino acid sequence: CASRWGGGAYNEQFF.

The chain links TRBV13 to TRBJ2-5, with 10 bases matching TRBD2. The germline CDR1 and CDR2 sequences are PRHDT and FYEKMQ (reference sequence). After removal of 0 bases from V and 8 bases from J, the junction contained 6 bases not matched to a gene. CDR3 length: 15 amino acids. The CDR3 DNA sequence: TGTGCCAGCAGCTTAGGGCTAGCGGGAGATGGAACCCAGTACTTC. Amino acids: CASSLGLAGDGTQYF.

V usage is TRBV14 and J usage is TRBJ1-4; maybe TRBD1 (6 bases). The germline V gene has CDR1 SGHDN and CDR2 FVKESK. Deletions cut 1 base from V and 7 bases from J, with 19 bases between. CDR3 size: 17 residues. The chain's CDR3 is CASSQGPGGAVSEKLFF. In DNA form, the CDR3 reads TGTGCCAGCAGCCAAGGTCCGGGGGGCGCAGTGAGTGAAAAACTGTTTTTT.

The V call is TRBV5-6, the J call TRBJ2-7, with TRBD1 as a possible D gene (6 bases). The V gene lost 5 bases and the J gene lost 2 bases, with 14 bases spanning the gap. Per germline, CDR1 SGHDT and CDR2 YYEEEE. The CDR3 extends over 14 amino acids. The CDR3, as DNA: TGTGCCAGCAGTGCCGGGACAAGAACCTACGAGCAGTACTTC. Protein product: CASSAGTRTYEQYF.

This rearrangement joins TRBV27 to TRBJ2-7, with D unresolved. The CDR3 is 15 residues long. From germline, CDR1 is MNHEY and CDR2 SMNVEV (reference sequence). The V and J ends lost 6 bases and 2 bases respectively, with 17 bases between them. The CDR3 reads CASSPTSDGTYEQYF. The DNA of the CDR3 is TGTGCCAGCAGCCCCACCTCCGACGGAACCTACGAGCAGTACTTC.

Only a few counts were recorded for this clone. The CDR3 spells CASSPGTVEAFF. In DNA form, the CDR3 reads TGTGCCAGCAGCCCAGGGACGGTTGAAGCTTTCTTT. The chain couples TRBV9 to TRBJ1-1; perhaps TRBD1 as D (5 bases). CDR1 is SGDLS, CDR2 YYNGEE, per germline. V lost 4 bases to trimming and J lost 7 bases, with 11 bases between them. The CDR3 sequence is 12 residues long. Looking up the rest from reference TRBV9 and TRBJ1-1 gives the full variable domain: DSGVTQTPKHLITATGQRVTLRCSPRSGDLSVYWYQQSLDQGLQFLIQYYNGEERAKGNILERFSAQQFPDLHSELNLSSLELGDSALYFCASSPGTVEAFFGQGTRLTVV.

This chain uses TRBV29-1 with TRBJ2-5; 15 nucleotides agree with TRBD2. The DNA end lines up better with TRBJ2-7; the J call may be wrong. CDR3 length equals 16 residues. The germline CDR1 and CDR2 sequences are SQVTM and ANQGSEA. In DNA, the CDR3 is TGCAGCGTTGAGGGACTAGCGGGAGGATCCATCTACGAGCAGTACTTC. Encoded protein: CSVEGLAGGSIYEQYF.

Turning to this clone: Within the sample, other DNA sequences also encode this same CDR3. The rearrangement uses TRBV28 and TRBJ1-1, with D possibly matching TRBD1 (6 bases). Trimming took 6 bases from V and 2 from J, leaving 10 bases between them. The germline V gene encodes CDR1 MDHEN and CDR2 SYDVKM. The CDR3 covers 13 residues. CDR3 sequence (DNA): TGTGCCAGCAGGGAAGGGGGTAACACTGAAGCTTTCTTT. Translation: CASREGGNTEAFF. Drawing the rest from reference TRBV28 and TRBJ1-1, the complete variable domain is DVKVTQSSRYLVKRTGEKVFLECVQDMDHENMFWYRQDPGLGLRLIYFSYDVKMKEKGDIPEGYSVSREKKERFSLILESASTNQTSMYLCASREGGNTEAFFGQGTRLTVV.

The chain couples TRBV2 to TRBJ2-7, with 9 bases that match TRBD1. The CDR3 extends over 13 amino acids. Trimming cost V 8 bases and J 4 bases; bases outside gene matches: 6. Germline-derived CDR1 and CDR2 are SNHLY and FYNNEI. The CDR3 region has the DNA TGTGCCAGCGGACAGGGGCCCTATTACGAGCAGTACTTC. This codes for CASGQGPYYEQYF.

Remarks on this clone: The same CDR3 is also encoded by other DNA sequences in this sample. The rearrangement joins TRBV4-1 to TRBJ1-2; no clear D gene. CDR3 length equals 13 residues. The V gene lost 3 bases and the J gene lost 4 bases, with 9 bases spanning the gap. Germline CDR1 is MGHRA and CDR2 is YSYEKL. CDR3 sequence: CASSQAGTYGYTF. CDR3 DNA: TGCGCCAGCAGCCAGGCGGGTACCTATGGCTACACCTTC.

The V call is TRBV27, the J call TRBJ2-1, with TRBD2 matching 8 bases. The trim removed 3 bases at V and 4 bases at J, leaving 5 bases unmatched. The CDR3 sequence is 15 residues long. The germline gives CDR1 MNHEY, CDR2 SMNVEV (reference sequence). CDR3 in DNA: TGTGCCAGCAGTTTTACACTAGCGGAATACAATGAGCAGTTCTTC. Translated, it gives CASSFTLAEYNEQFF.

The rearrangement links TRBV19 to TRBJ1-1, with TRBD1 matching over 7 bases. V lost 5 bases to trimming and J lost 0 bases; unmatched junction nucleotides: 6. The CDR3 loop spans 15 amino acids. CDR1 LNHDA and CDR2 SQIVND come from the germline V gene (reference sequence). The CDR3 nucleotides are TGTGCCAGTAGTCCCTGGGGGACAGTGAACACTGAAGCTTTCTTT. Translating it yields CASSPWGTVNTEAFF.